The sequence of this T cell receptor (beta chain) was determined in a study of T cells in Graves' hyperthyroidism and ophthalmopathy. The V and J ends lost 3 bases and 0 bases respectively, with 11 bases between them. CDR1 is KGHSH and CDR2 is LQKENI in the germline V gene. The CDR3 runs 15 residues. From RNA transcripts, TCR beta CDR3 regions were amplified. The TCR CDR3 was amplified in a first-round RT-PCR using the HTBI primer set. TCRdb used MiXCR to reprocess the multiplex PCR reads, holding one entry per CDR3 protein. Among 400,000 to 600,000 distinct CDR3 sequences listed, around 16% were seen once. This clonotype showed up many times.

Input material: blood. The chain combines TRBV18 with TRBJ1-1; no reliable D call. This receptor was identified in a woman aged 25 to 39 with Graves' ophthalmopathy. The CDR3 region has the DNA TGTGCCAGCTCACCCGGTTCGAGGCTGAACACTGAAGCTTTCTTT. It encodes CASSPGSRLNTEAFF. Full variable domain (outside the CDR3, taken from reference TRBV18 and TRBJ1-1): NAGVMQNPRHLVRRRGQEARLRCSPMKGHSHVYWYRQLPEEGLKFMVYLQKENIIDESGMPKERFSAEFPKEGPSILRIQQVVRGDSAAYFCASSPGSRLNTEAFFGQGTRLTVV.